This T cell receptor beta chain was recorded in a study of blood T cells in healthy people across ages. CDR1 and CDR2 (germline): SGHRS, YFSETQ. Trimming removed 0 bases from V and 9 bases from J, with 12 bases in between. CDR3 size: 13 residues. For the second PCR, which ran for roughly 7 to 11 cycles, a sample-barcoded 5' primer and a J-beta primer mix were used. Each CDR3 protein gets one entry after TCRdb re-called the 5' RACE reads with MiXCR. The sample shows roughly 1,500,000 distinct CDR3 sequences, about 32% of them seen only once. This receptor was taken from a woman aged 25 to 39 in good health. Specimen: blood. The chain joins TRBV5-1 to TRBJ1-1; D call uncertain. The CDR3 DNA follows: TGCGCCAGCAGCTTGGCCGGGAGGTCCCAAGCTTTCTTT. It encodes CASSLAGRSQAFF. Using reference TRBV5-1 and TRBJ1-1 for the parts outside the CDR3, the full variable domain is KAGVTQTPRYLIKTRGQQVTLSCSPISGHRSVSWYQQTPGQGLQFLFEYFSETQRNKGNFPGRFSGRQFSNSRSEMNVSTLELGDSALYLCASSLAGRSQAFFGQGTRLTVV.